This entry describes one T cell receptor (beta chain). TCRdb reprocessed the 5' RACE reads with MiXCR, giving one entry per CDR3 protein. The data contain about 53,000 distinct CDR3 sequences, roughly 15% of them singletons. These data belong to a study of T cells of healthy individuals. V gave up 6 bases and J gave up 1 base, with 12 bases separating them. This CDR3 is built from 15 residues. The TCR sequence derives from a human donor in good health. The rearrangement joins TRBV12-3 or TRBV12-4 to TRBJ1-4; D is unclear. The CDR3 nucleotides are TGTGCCAGCAGACTAGGCCAGAAAACTAATGAAAAACTGTTTTTT. This encodes CASRLGQKTNEKLFF.